This T cell receptor beta chain originates from a study of T cell repertoires in cytomegalovirus infection. The wider study: Recently identified HLA-C-restricted CMV epitopes were among the peptides used. Indications of both CMV infection and matching HLA type were provided by public TCR beta signatures. General observations from the study: Public TCR beta family frequency separated CMV-and-HLA carriers, including in an independent cohort. Ex vivo, HLA-C-restricted CMV-specific TCR beta clonotypes prevailed over the rest of the response.

The CDR3 consists of 18 residues. The V gene end was trimmed by 11 bases and the J gene end by 1 base; junction bases not matched to a gene: 16. CDR1 and CDR2 from the germline V gene are MNHNY and SVGAGI (reference sequence). Concerning this clonotype itself: Its antigen is undetermined.

A single record per CDR3 protein comes from TCRdb applying MiXCR to the reads. The sample includes approximately 590,000 distinct CDR3 sequences, roughly 42% seen only once; the top ten take about 46%. The receptor comes from a human donor in good health (CMV status not recorded). Some clones in this sample may be carry-over from other donors' samples. The sample was cultured PBMCs, taken from culture after CMV antigen stimulation. V usage is TRBV6-6 and J usage is TRBJ2-1, with 11 bases identical to TRBD2. The CDR3 spells CAVEGGLAGGGSYNEQFF. The CDR3 nucleotides read TGTGCCGTCGAAGGAGGGCTAGCGGGAGGAGGATCCTACAATGAGCAGTTCTTC.